One and the same sample provided the 28 T cell receptor beta chains below, sequenced in a study of CD8 T cells in Susac syndrome. It was with random hexamers that roughly 0.5 to 1 ug RNA was reverse transcribed. TCRdb passed the immunoSEQ multiplex PCR reads through MiXCR, listing each CDR3 protein once. The top ten hold 0.1% of the sample, which has under 200,000 distinct CDR3 sequences, 95% seen once. Input material: CD4+ T cells from PBMCs. The receptors stem from a human donor in good health.

The rearrangement uses TRBV29-1 and TRBJ1-1; weak D call: TRBD1 (6 bases). Trimming shortened V by 6 bases and J by 3 bases, and 14 bases separated the two germline ends. Per germline, CDR1 SQVTM and CDR2 ANQGSEA. There are 13 residues in the CDR3. CDR3 in amino acids: CSVSGATDTEAFF. The CDR3 bases are TGCAGCGTGTCGGGGGCGACGGACACTGAAGCTTTCTTT.

The V gene is TRBV20-1, the J gene TRBJ2-3; D is undetermined. Trimming stripped 6 bases from V and 1 base from J, with 14 bases between. This CDR3 is 14 amino acids long. CDR1 DFQATT and CDR2 SNEGSKA come from the germline V gene (reference sequence). The CDR3 spells CSAHRPVGTDTQYF. The CDR3 coding sequence is TGCAGTGCCCATCGCCCTGTAGGCACAGATACGCAGTATTTT.

This chain joins TRBV30 and TRBJ1-3; D remains ambiguous. The CDR3 has 14 amino acids. V gave up 2 bases and J gave up 0 bases, with 8 bases separating them. CDR1 is GTSNPN, CDR2 SVGIG, per germline (reference sequence). The CDR3 here is CAWSPTRSGNTIYF. The CDR3 DNA reads as TGTGCCTGGAGTCCGACACGCTCTGGAAACACCATATATTTT.

This chain joins TRBV9 and TRBJ2-3; D gene ambiguous. The CDR3 runs to 12 residues. The V gene's germline CDR1 is SGDLS and CDR2 YYNGEE. Trimming left V 0 bases short and J 4 bases short, with 3 bases between. DNA for the CDR3: TGTGCCAGCAGCGTAGATCCAGATACGCAGTATTTT. Translating it yields CASSVDPDTQYF.

This clonotype was counted once. V is TRBV29-1 and J is TRBJ1-1; D perhaps matches TRBD1 (6 bases). V lost 7 bases to trimming and J lost 5 bases, with 14 bases between them. From germline, CDR1 is SQVTM and CDR2 ANQGSEA. The CDR3 is made up of 12 amino acids. This chain's CDR3 is CSGRDKGTEAFF. CDR3 coding DNA: TGCAGCGGCCGGGACAAGGGTACTGAAGCTTTCTTT.

J is TRBJ1-2 and V is TRBV4-3, with 12 nucleotides matching TRBD1. The V segment lost 1 base and the J segment 2 bases; nucleotides outside the gene matches: 5. CDR3 length equals 17 residues. Germline CDR1 LGHNA, CDR2 YSLEER. CDR3 sequence reads: CASSQVAGTGGNYGYTF. CDR3 nucleotide sequence: TGCGCCAGCAGCCAAGTTGCTGGGACAGGGGGCAACTATGGCTACACCTTC.

This chain joins TRBV12-3 or TRBV12-4 and TRBJ1-2; D is perhaps TRBD1 (6 bases). V shed 2 bases and J shed 10 bases, with 17 bases lying between them. The CDR3 length is 14 residues. The CDR3 protein is CASSLSPGHVAYTF. The CDR3 DNA reads as TGTGCCAGCAGTTTATCCCCGGGACACGTGGCCTACACCTTC.

The V and J genes are TRBV15 and TRBJ1-2; TRBD1 matches 8 bases. Germline CDR1 reads LNHNV; CDR2 reads YYDKDF (reference sequence). CDR3 length equals 16 residues. V lost 5 bases to trimming and J lost 3 bases; unmatched junction nucleotides: 11. For the CDR3, the DNA is TGTGCCACCAGCGAACCCGGACAGGGTTCGGACTATGGCTACACCTTC. Translation: CATSEPGQGSDYGYTF.

This chain joins TRBV7-9 and TRBJ2-7; perhaps TRBD1 as D (6 bases). Per the germline V gene, CDR1 is SEHNR and CDR2 is FQNEAQ (reference sequence). There are 12 residues in the CDR3. V lost 3 bases to trimming and J lost 9 bases, with 12 bases between them. Here the CDR3 DNA reads TGTGCCAGCAGCTTCGAGGGGGAACGGCAGTACGTC. Translation gives CASSFEGERQYV.

The chain carries TRBV29-1 and TRBJ2-2, with 9 bases lining up with TRBD1. With V trimmed by 7 bases and J by 6 bases, 6 bases remained unmatched. Germline-derived CDR1 and CDR2 are SQVTM and ANQGSEA. CDR3 length equals 13 residues. In nucleotides, the CDR3 is TGCAGCGGACGGGACAGGGTGGCCGGGGAGCTGTTTTTT. Its protein is CSGRDRVAGELFF.

The rearrangement joins TRBV11-2 to TRBJ2-7; perhaps TRBD2 as D (6 bases). V was pared by 3 bases and J by 3 bases, with 6 bases between. The CDR3 consists of 12 residues. Germline CDR1 and CDR2: SGHAT and FQNNGV. DNA for the CDR3: TGTGCCAGCAGCTTTAGCGGCTACGAGCAGTACGTC. It is translated as CASSFSGYEQYV.

The J gene is TRBJ1-5, the V gene TRBV5-6; unclear D gene. This CDR3 is 13 amino acids long. The V and J ends lost 4 bases and 4 bases respectively, with 9 bases between them. The germline CDR1 and CDR2 sequences are SGHDT and YYEEEE. CDR3 DNA sequence: TGTGCCAGCAGCCTCACTGCTAATCAGCCCCAGCATTTT. It codes for CASSLTANQPQHF.

The V gene is TRBV11-1, the J gene TRBJ2-1; D ambiguous. V gave up 0 bases and J gave up 5 bases, with 8 bases separating them. The CDR3 has 14 residues. The germline CDR1 and CDR2 sequences are SGHAT and FQDESV (reference sequence). The CDR3 nucleotides read TGTGCCAGCAGCTTAGCTTTCCGGGACAATGAGCAGTTCTTC. Amino acid sequence: CASSLAFRDNEQFF. Supplemented by reference TRBV11-1 and TRBJ2-1, the full variable domain reads EAEVAQSPRYKITEKSQAVAFWCDPISGHATLYWYRQILGQGPELLVQFQDESVVDDSQLPKDRFSAERLKGVDSTLKIQPAELGDSAMYLCASSLAFRDNEQFFGPGTRLTVL.

The genes are TRBV20-1 and TRBJ2-1, with D perhaps matching TRBD2 (5 bases). Trimming took 3 bases from V and 4 from J, leaving 13 bases between them. Germline loops: CDR1 DFQATT, CDR2 SNEGSKA (reference sequence). The CDR3 has 14 residues. CDR3 amino acids: CSASRTEFYNEQFF. CDR3 bases: TGCAGTGCTAGTAGGACTGAGTTTTACAATGAGCAGTTCTTC.

This chain uses TRBV7-9 with TRBJ2-3; 8 bases are a match to TRBD1. CDR1 SEHNR and CDR2 FQNEAQ come from the germline V gene (reference sequence). The CDR3 is 15 amino acids. Losses at the gene ends were 5 bases for V and 4 bases for J; bases not matched to a gene: 8. The CDR3 here is CASSPRQGKADTQYF. CDR3 bases: TGTGCCAGCAGCCCACGACAGGGGAAGGCAGATACGCAGTATTTT.

The rearrangement joins TRBV7-2 to TRBJ2-7; D unclear. Germline CDR1 reads SGHTA; CDR2 reads FQGNSA. This CDR3 is built from 12 residues. Deletions cut 5 bases from V and 0 bases from J, with 5 bases between. The CDR3, as DNA: TGTGCCAGCAGCGCCTACTCCTACGAGCAGTACTTC. Amino acids: CASSAYSYEQYF.

V usage is TRBV29-1 and J usage is TRBJ2-3, with D hard to call. V lost 6 bases and J lost 1, with 17 bases in between. The CDR3 loop spans 15 amino acids. CDR1 SQVTM and CDR2 ANQGSEA come from the germline V gene. The CDR3 DNA follows: TGCAGCGTGGCGAAAAGTTCTGCCGGCACAGATACGCAGTATTTT. Translation gives CSVAKSSAGTDTQYF.

The chain uses TRBV29-1 and TRBJ1-1; weak D call: TRBD1 (5 bases). CDR3 length: 12 residues. The germline V and J ends were trimmed by 1 base and 3 bases, with 6 bases remaining between them. Per the germline V gene, CDR1 is SQVTM and CDR2 is ANQGSEA. The CDR3 loop reads CSVEGRDTEAFF. CDR3 bases: TGCAGCGTTGAAGGCAGGGACACTGAAGCTTTCTTT.

This clonotype has a handful of counts. The chain joins TRBV11-2 to TRBJ2-5; maybe TRBD1 (5 bases). Per the germline V gene, CDR1 is SGHAT and CDR2 is FQNNGV. The CDR3 spans 14 residues. V lost 2 bases and J lost 2, with 9 bases in between. CDR3 sequence reads: CASSLNPGQETQYF. In DNA, the CDR3 is TGTGCCAGCAGCTTAAACCCAGGGCAAGAGACCCAGTACTTC.

The rearrangement joins TRBV3-1 to TRBJ1-1; tentative D call: TRBD1 (5 bases). The CDR3 covers 13 residues. Trimming took off 2 bases at V and 10 bases at J, with 14 bases between the two ends. The germline V gene encodes CDR1 LGHDT and CDR2 YNNKEL (reference sequence). CDR3 sequence reads: CASSQSNRQTAFF. In DNA form, the CDR3 reads TGTGCCAGCAGCCAATCGAATCGACAGACAGCTTTCTTT.

V usage is TRBV29-1 and J usage is TRBJ1-5; D remains ambiguous. Trimming left V 5 bases short and J 2 bases short, with 7 bases between. The length of the CDR3 is 12 residues. Germline CDR1 is SQVTM and CDR2 is ANQGSEA. CDR3 sequence: CSVFDGNQPQHF. CDR3 coding DNA: TGCAGCGTTTTCGATGGCAATCAGCCCCAGCATTTT.

The chain couples TRBV3-1 to TRBJ1-1; D unclear. The V end lost 3 bases, the J end lost 4 bases, and 12 bases lay between the germline ends. This CDR3 comprises 14 residues. Germline V gene lookup returns CDR1 LGHDT and CDR2 YNNKEL (reference sequence). The CDR3 DNA follows: TGTGCCAGCAGCCACCTTCAGTGGGGCACTGAAGCTTTCTTT. Its translation: CASSHLQWGTEAFF.

The chain joins TRBV25-1 to TRBJ2-7, with TRBD1 as a possible D gene (6 bases). Trimming shortened V by 10 bases and J by 6 bases, and 16 bases separated the two germline ends. Looked up from germline, CDR1 is MGHDK and CDR2 is SYGVNS. There are 12 residues in the CDR3. The CDR3 region is CATKEQGREQYF. The CDR3 DNA reads as TGTGCCACCAAAGAACAGGGTCGCGAGCAGTACTTC.

This clonotype was recorded once. The chain is built from TRBV3-1 and TRBJ2-5; TRBD2 matches 10 bases. The V gene's germline CDR1 is LGHDT and CDR2 YNNKEL (reference sequence). The V gene end was trimmed by 1 base and the J gene end by 1 base; junction bases not matched to a gene: 3. The CDR3 is 16 amino acids. The CDR3 loop is CASSQAPSGGQETQYF. The CDR3 DNA sequence: TGTGCCAGCAGCCAAGCCCCTAGCGGGGGCCAAGAGACCCAGTACTTC.

CDR3 amino acids: CASSLERGSGDTQYF. CDR3 in DNA: TGTGCCAGCAGTTTAGAAAGGGGGAGTGGAGATACGCAGTATTTT. The gene calls are TRBV27 and TRBJ2-3; possibly TRBD1 for D (6 bases). The CDR3 has 15 residues. The germline V gene has CDR1 MNHEY and CDR2 SMNVEV (reference sequence). Trimming left V 2 bases short and J 5 bases short, with 14 bases between.

The chain combines TRBV12-3 or TRBV12-4 with TRBJ2-1; 9 bases fit TRBD1. V trimming: 7 bases; J trimming: 7 bases; junction bases outside the gene matches: 11. This CDR3 comprises 15 residues. In DNA, the CDR3 is TGTGCCAGCAAGGGTGGGACAGGGTCGAGAAATGAGCAGTTCTTC. Its translation: CASKGGTGSRNEQFF.

V is TRBV29-1 and J is TRBJ1-1; D gene uncertain. Trimming removed 7 bases at V and 5 bases at J, with 14 bases between. CDR1 and CDR2 (germline): SQVTM, ANQGSEA. This CDR3 has 12 amino acids. Written as DNA, the CDR3 is TGCAGCGGATCGGTGGGAGAAACTGAAGCTTTCTTT. As protein: CSGSVGETEAFF.

V usage is TRBV6-2 or TRBV6-3 and J usage is TRBJ1-2; D perhaps matches TRBD1 (6 bases). CDR1 is MNHEY, CDR2 SVGEGT, per germline. This CDR3 has 13 residues. CDR3 nucleotides: TGTGCGACGAACAGGGCGACCCTCTATGGCTACACCTTC. Encoded protein: CATNRATLYGYTF.